The clone carrying this TCR beta chain occurred once. What it recognizes is unknown. Compared with germline, one end of the junction differs, possibly owing to a read error. The V gene's germline CDR1 is DFQATT and CDR2 SNEGSKA (reference sequence). The CDR3 loop spans 17 amino acids. Unique molecular identifiers tagged the TCRbeta library. TCRdb reprocessed the PCR reads with MiXCR, giving one entry per CDR3 protein. The repertoire consists of under 300,000 distinct CDR3 sequences, with about 9.9% occurring once and the leading ten covering 20% to 25%. This sample was taken from a study of T-cell reconstitution after alpha-beta-depleted transplantation in children. Overall study results and limits: Where some patients showed high TCRbeta diversity at day 60, it came from recipient T cells and thymic progenitors that had survived.

The source is a male patient aged 2 to 9 who had a stem cell transplant for chronic granulomatous disease, so the T cells may come from the graft donor. This rearrangement joins TRBV20-1 to TRBJ2-3, with D perhaps TRBD1 or TRBD2 (5 bases each). This material consisted of peripheral blood, taken 180 days after TCRalphabeta/CD19-depleted stem cell transplant. CDR3 region: CSTRDLRDGTSTDTQYF. In nucleotides, the CDR3 is TGCAGTACTAGAGATCTCCGGGACGGAACTAGCACAGATACGCAGTATTTT.